This T cell receptor (beta chain) was found in a study of response to subunit inactivated influenza vaccine. Notes on the study in general: It was the authors' suggestion that each seasonal influenza vaccination recruits few new T cells.

CDR3 length: 15 amino acids. Unmatched junction bases numbered 7, after V lost 5 bases and J lost 2 bases. This clonotype was recorded a few times. The antigen remains undetermined. Each CDR3 protein is one row after TCRdb ran MiXCR on the RT-PCR reads. The sample has some 500,000 distinct CDR3 sequences, about 25% seen once. The chain joins TRBV12-3 or TRBV12-4 to TRBJ1-2, with 8 bases matching TRBD1. This sample comprised CD4+ T cells sorted from PBMCs, obtained 4 to 6 days after vaccination. The sequence was obtained from a man aged 50 to 59 who received an inactivated influenza vaccine. The CDR3, as DNA: TGTGCCAGCAGTCTTGGACAGGGCGGAAACTATGGCTACACCTTC. Its translation: CASSLGQGGNYGYTF.